The 26 T cell receptor beta chains below come from one sample, sequenced in a study of cytomegalovirus exposure and HLA in healthy donors. Both 60 Vbeta primers and 13 Jbeta primers went into the PCR. Only in-frame clones appear in the TCRdb table, and some are missing; sequencing was by immunoSEQ multiplex PCR. The repertoire has 120,000 to 150,000 clones, 60% to 85% of them found once; the top ten carry approximately 4%. Sample: PBMCs. The receptors here all came from a man between 18 and 35 years old in good health and CMV-seronegative.

The gene calls are TRBV28 and TRBJ2-2, with 7 bases aligning to TRBD1. The germline gives CDR1 MDHEN, CDR2 SYDVKM. The CDR3 sequence is 18 residues long. V was pared by 3 bases and J by 13 bases, with 23 bases of the junction left unmatched. CDR3: CASSFLPEGASATPRLFF. The CDR3 DNA reads TGTGCCAGCAGTTTTCTGCCTGAGGGGGCCTCCGCCACGCCTCGGCTGTTTTTT.

This chain uses TRBV11-2 with TRBJ1-5, with D uncertain. V lost 1 base to trimming and J lost 2 bases, with 12 bases between them. Germline CDR1 SGHAT, CDR2 FQNNGV. This CDR3 is built from 16 residues. DNA for the CDR3: TGTGCCAGCAGCTTAGTACCCGGCGCGGGCAATCAGCCCCAGCATTTT. It translates to CASSLVPGAGNQPQHF. The full variable domain, in which reference TRBV11-2 and TRBJ1-5 provide the parts outside the CDR3, is EAGVAQSPRYKIIEKRQSVAFWCNPISGHATLYWYQQILGQGPKLLIQFQNNGVVDDSQLPKDRFSAERLKGVDSTLKIQPAKLEDSAVYLCASSLVPGAGNQPQHFGDGTRLSIL.

V and J are TRBV11-3 and TRBJ1-6; D is perhaps TRBD1 (6 bases). V lost 4 bases and J 6 bases, leaving 13 bases between the germline ends. In germline, CDR1 is SGHNT, CDR2 YENEEA. CDR3 length: 15 amino acids. In nucleotides, the CDR3 is TGTGCCAGCAGCTCCTACCCAGGGGCTAATTCACCCCTCCACTTT. It is translated as CASSSYPGANSPLHF. Full variable domain (rest looked up from reference TRBV11-3 and TRBJ1-6): EAGVVQSPRYKIIEKKQPVAFWCNPISGHNTLYWYLQNLGQGPELLIRYENEEAVDDSQLPKDRFSAERLKGVDSTLKIQPAELGDSAVYLCASSSYPGANSPLHFGNGTRLTVT.

V is TRBV5-6 and J is TRBJ2-1; D might be TRBD1 (6 bases). CDR3 length equals 15 residues. Germline V CDR1 and CDR2: SGHDT, YYEEEE. V lost 1 base to trimming and J lost 3 bases, with 11 bases between them. The DNA for the CDR3 is TGTGCCAGCAGCTTGACAGGGATGAGCTACAATGAGCAGTTCTTC. Encoded protein: CASSLTGMSYNEQFF.

This chain uses TRBV7-9 with TRBJ1-1; D uncertain. Germline CDR1 reads SEHNR; CDR2 reads FQNEAQ (reference sequence). The CDR3 has 15 amino acids. With 4 bases removed from V and 0 bases from J, the gap between germline ends came to 12 bases. The CDR3 region is CASSSSMRLNTEAFF. CDR3 sequence (DNA): TGTGCCAGCAGCTCCTCCATGCGCTTGAACACTGAAGCTTTCTTT.

This clone was counted a few times. V is TRBV6-4 and J is TRBJ1-6; 9 bases match TRBD1. Germline V gives CDR1 MRHNA, CDR2 SNTAGT. Trimming removed 0 bases from V and 6 bases from J; junction bases left unmatched: 3. The CDR3 length is 16 residues. The CDR3 sequence: CASSDSDRGPNSPLHF. DNA for the CDR3: TGTGCCAGCAGTGACTCGGACAGGGGCCCTAATTCACCCCTCCACTTT.

This chain links TRBV9 with TRBJ2-1; D perhaps matches TRBD1 (6 bases). Trimming pared 0 bases from V and 3 bases from J, leaving 7 bases between. Germline loops: CDR1 SGDLS, CDR2 YYNGEE. This CDR3 contains 14 residues. CDR3 region: CASSVGQVYNEQFF. CDR3 sequence (DNA): TGTGCCAGCAGCGTAGGACAGGTCTACAATGAGCAGTTCTTC.

The rearrangement joins TRBV7-2 to TRBJ2-7, with 9 bases lining up with TRBD2. In germline, CDR1 is SGHTA, CDR2 FQGNSA. This CDR3 has 14 residues. Trimming took 4 bases from V and 7 from J; bases not matched to a gene: 8. The CDR3 bases are TGTGCCAGCAGCTCGACACCGGGACTAGCTGAGCAGTACTTC. Its protein product is CASSSTPGLAEQYF. Using reference TRBV7-2 and TRBJ2-7 for the parts outside the CDR3, the full variable domain is GAGVSQSPSNKVTEKGKDVELRCDPISGHTALYWYRQSLGQGLEFLIYFQGNSAPDKSGLPSDRFSAERTGGSVSTLTIQRTQQEDSAVYLCASSSTPGLAEQYFGPGTRLTVT.

This clone was picked up a small number of times. This rearrangement joins TRBV10-3 to TRBJ2-3, with 8 bases aligning to TRBD1. The CDR3 spans 16 residues. The germline V gene encodes CDR1 ENHRY and CDR2 SYGVKD. V dropped 0 bases and J dropped 1; count of bases not matched to a gene: 3. Written as DNA, the CDR3 is TGTGCCATCAGTGAGTCTGCGACAGGGGGCACAGATACGCAGTATTTT. It is translated as CAISESATGGTDTQYF.

V and J are TRBV4-1 and TRBJ1-5; no firm D call. The CDR3 contains 17 residues. Germline loops: CDR1 MGHRA, CDR2 YSYEKL. V was trimmed by 0 bases and J by 9 bases, leaving 21 bases between them. DNA for the CDR3: TGCGCCAGCAGCCAAGATATGGGAGGACGAGGTAGTCTGCCCCAGCATTTT. Translating it yields CASSQDMGGRGSLPQHF.

J is TRBJ1-4 and V is TRBV7-2; 7 bases map to TRBD1. CDR3 length equals 15 residues. Germline V gene lookup returns CDR1 SGHTA and CDR2 FQGNSA. The V segment lost 2 bases and the J segment 8 bases; nucleotides outside the gene matches: 8. The CDR3 coding sequence is TGTGCCAGCAGCTTAAAGCGACAGGGAAACGAAAAACTGTTTTTT. As protein: CASSLKRQGNEKLFF.

The chain couples TRBV5-1 to TRBJ2-2, with 7 bases matching TRBD1. This CDR3 has 15 residues. The junction had 1 base not matched to a gene; V was cut back by 0 bases and J by 2 bases. In germline, CDR1 is SGHRS, CDR2 YFSETQ. The CDR3 protein is CASSLGDSNTGELFF. The DNA for the CDR3 is TGCGCCAGCAGCTTGGGGGACAGCAACACCGGGGAGCTGTTTTTT.

This chain joins TRBV7-2 and TRBJ2-2; 8 bases agree with TRBD2. After removal of 5 bases from V and 5 bases from J, the junction contained 10 bases not matched to a gene. Germline lookup yields CDR1 SGHTA and CDR2 FQGNSA. This CDR3 spans 16 amino acids. The CDR3, as DNA: TGTGCCAGCAGCCCCGAGATAGCGGGGTTAACCGGGGAGCTGTTTTTT. It is translated as CASSPEIAGLTGELFF.

This clone was counted between two and nine times. The rearrangement links TRBV25-1 to TRBJ2-7, with TRBD1 matching over 11 bases. The V segment lost 3 bases and the J segment 5 bases; nucleotides outside the gene matches: 6. The length of the CDR3 is 15 residues. Germline CDR1 and CDR2: MGHDK and SYGVNS. The CDR3 DNA follows: TGTGCCAGCAGTGACGGGACAGGGGGGAATCACGAGCAGTACTTC. It specifies CASSDGTGGNHEQYF.

The chain recombines TRBV23-1 with TRBJ2-5; D might be TRBD1 (6 bases). The J call is uncertain, as TRBJ2-7 better fits the DNA end. TRBV23-1 is an open reading frame whose function is uncertain. The CDR3 consists of 15 residues. The CDR3 here is CASSQSGADSYEQYF. The CDR3 DNA is TGCGCCAGCAGTCAATCGGGGGCGGACTCCTACGAGCAGTACTTC.

The chain uses TRBV7-9 and TRBJ2-5, with D perhaps TRBD2 (5 bases). TRBJ2-7 matches the DNA end more closely, so the J call is doubtful. CDR3 size: 14 residues. Germline assignment: CDR1 SEHNR and CDR2 FQNEAQ (reference sequence). The CDR3 bases are TGTGCCAGCAGCTTAGCGTACCGGGGATACGAGCAGTACTTC. This gives the protein CASSLAYRGYEQYF.

The V and J genes are TRBV7-9 and TRBJ1-1, with 8 bases aligning to TRBD1. CDR3 length: 13 residues. Trimming at V came to 8 bases and at J to 3 bases, leaving 5 bases not matched to a gene. Germline CDR1 is SEHNR and CDR2 is FQNEAQ (reference sequence). CDR3 sequence reads: CASLTGEYTEAFF. In nucleotides, the CDR3 is TGTGCCAGCCTGACAGGGGAATACACTGAAGCTTTCTTT.

V usage is TRBV9 and J usage is TRBJ1-1; 10 nucleotides line up with TRBD1. Looked up from germline, CDR1 is SGDLS and CDR2 is YYNGEE. The junction had 9 bases not matched to a gene; V was cut back by 4 bases and J by 6 bases. The length of the CDR3 is 15 residues. The CDR3 spells CASSSRDRGRPEAFF. CDR3 sequence (DNA): TGTGCCAGCAGCTCACGGGACAGGGGACGCCCTGAAGCTTTCTTT.

V and J are TRBV7-7 and TRBJ2-5, with TRBD1 matching 7 bases. Looked up from germline, CDR1 is SSHAT and CDR2 is FNYEAQ (reference sequence). V shed 5 bases and J 2 bases; nucleotides not matched to a gene: 8. This CDR3 spans 15 amino acids. The CDR3: CASSQKTGRQETQYF. CDR3 DNA sequence: TGTGCCAGCAGCCAGAAGACAGGGCGGCAAGAGACCCAGTACTTC.

The CDR3: CASSLTDRANTEAFF. CDR3 bases: TGTGCCAGCAGCCTGACGGACAGGGCGAACACTGAAGCTTTCTTT. The chain joins TRBV4-2 to TRBJ1-1; TRBD1 matches 8 bases. The germline CDR1 and CDR2 sequences are LGHNA and YNFKEQ. This CDR3 has 15 residues. Trimming removed 4 bases from V and 1 base from J; junction bases left unmatched: 5.

The chain joins TRBV14 to TRBJ1-4; D may be TRBD1 (6 bases). Germline V CDR1 and CDR2: SGHDN, FVKESK. V gave up 5 bases and J gave up 4 bases, with 20 bases separating them. The CDR3 has 17 amino acids. CDR3 loop: CASSGGSSDSINEKLFF. The DNA of the CDR3 is TGTGCCAGCAGCGGCGGGTCGTCGGACAGTATTAATGAAAAACTGTTTTTT.

The chain has TRBV19 and TRBJ2-5; 9 bases are a match to TRBD2. J lost 2 bases, V lost 3 bases, and 7 bases had no gene match. CDR1 and CDR2 (germline): LNHDA, SQIVND (reference sequence). This CDR3 comprises 16 residues. The CDR3 loop is CASSMIAGDDQETQYF. The CDR3 nucleotides are TGTGCCAGTAGTATGATAGCGGGAGATGATCAAGAGACCCAGTACTTC.

V is TRBV5-1 and J is TRBJ1-1; 9 bases are shared with TRBD1. CDR3 length equals 16 residues. With 4 bases clipped from V and 4 bases from J, the junction kept 11 bases outside the gene matches. Germline lookup yields CDR1 SGHRS and CDR2 YFSETQ. CDR3 amino acids: CASSPWTGAVGTEAFF. CDR3 DNA sequence: TGCGCCAGCAGCCCATGGACAGGGGCGGTCGGCACTGAAGCTTTCTTT.

The genes are TRBV5-1 and TRBJ2-7; D may be TRBD2 (6 bases). Between the trimmed V and J ends, which lost 0 bases and 0 bases, there was a span of 10 bases. The CDR3 loop spans 15 amino acids. Per germline, CDR1 SGHRS and CDR2 YFSETQ. CDR3 sequence reads: CASSLASDGSYEQYF. In DNA form, the CDR3 reads TGCGCCAGCAGCTTGGCTAGCGACGGCTCCTACGAGCAGTACTTC.

This clone has only a few counts. The chain recombines TRBV7-9 with TRBJ1-1, with 7 nucleotides matching TRBD1. V shed 2 bases and J 5 bases; nucleotides not matched to a gene: 8. This CDR3 contains 15 residues. Germline V gene sequence: CDR1 SEHNR, CDR2 FQNEAQ (reference sequence). In nucleotides, the CDR3 is TGTGCCAGCAGCTTAAGGGGGCTGTCTGGGACTGAAGCTTTCTTT. Translating it yields CASSLRGLSGTEAFF.

The chain combines TRBV4-1 with TRBJ1-1; D gene ambiguous. The length of the CDR3 is 15 residues. Germline CDR1 MGHRA, CDR2 YSYEKL. V lost 4 bases to trimming and J lost 1 base, with 13 bases between them. In DNA, the CDR3 is TGCGCCAGCAGCCGAGGCTTAACACAGAACACTGAAGCTTTCTTT. Its translation is CASSRGLTQNTEAFF.